These 19 T cell receptor beta chains were all obtained from the same sample, sequenced in a study of control samples from healthy donors and cancer patients. TCRdb's copy holds only in-frame clones and misses some; the assay was immunoSEQ multiplex PCR. The sample contains around 89,000 clones, roughly 86% of which appear only once. The sequencing input was blood. These receptors all come from a woman aged 60-70 years in good health.

The chain combines TRBV28 with TRBJ2-7; D call uncertain. Trimming removed 3 bases at V and 0 bases at J, with 6 bases between. The CDR3 runs to 13 residues. Germline CDR1 MDHEN, CDR2 SYDVKM. CDR3 in DNA: TGTGCCAGCAGTTTCAAGGGCTCCTACGAGCAGTACTTC. Translating it yields CASSFKGSYEQYF.

The V gene is TRBV7-9, the J gene TRBJ2-1; 7 bases are a match to TRBD2. V trimming: 5 bases; J trimming: 2 bases; junction bases outside the gene matches: 0. This CDR3 has 13 residues. Germline assignment: CDR1 SEHNR and CDR2 FQNEAQ (reference sequence). The CDR3 loop is CASSGGAYNEQFF. The CDR3 nucleotides are TGTGCCAGCAGCGGGGGGGCCTACAATGAGCAGTTCTTC. Full variable domain (rest looked up from reference TRBV7-9 and TRBJ2-1): DTGVSQNPRHKITKRGQNVTFRCDPISEHNRLYWYRQTLGQGPEFLTYFQNEAQLEKSRLLSDRFSAERPKGSFSTLEIQRTEQGDSAMYLCASSGGAYNEQFFGPGTRLTVL.

This sequence joins TRBV7-9 and TRBJ1-1, with 9 bases aligning to TRBD1. There are 15 residues in the CDR3. Germline V gives CDR1 SEHNR, CDR2 FQNEAQ (reference sequence). Trimming cost V 1 base and J 5 bases; bases outside gene matches: 5. The CDR3 loop reads CASSLVPQGATEAFF. The CDR3, as DNA: TGTGCCAGCAGCTTAGTTCCACAGGGGGCGACTGAAGCTTTCTTT.

The rearrangement joins TRBV27 to TRBJ2-1; D is uncertain. The length of the CDR3 is 13 residues. Germline CDR1 and CDR2: MNHEY and SMNVEV (reference sequence). V shed 1 base and J shed 8 bases, with 9 bases lying between them. The CDR3 protein is CASSLLGRDEQFF. CDR3 DNA sequence: TGTGCCAGCAGTTTATTGGGTCGTGATGAGCAGTTCTTC.

This rearrangement joins TRBV18 to TRBJ1-5; D not certain. Germline V lookup: CDR1 KGHSH, CDR2 LQKENI. V lost 3 bases and J lost 0, with 15 bases in between. The CDR3 runs 17 residues. CDR3 protein: CASSPRGGLNSNQPQHF. The CDR3 coding sequence is TGTGCCAGCTCACCTCGGGGAGGGCTTAATAGCAATCAGCCCCAGCATTTT.

The chain links TRBV6-2 or TRBV6-3 to TRBJ2-5; 7 bases match TRBD1. CDR3 size: 13 residues. Germline loops: CDR1 MNHEY, CDR2 SVGEGT. V shed 2 bases, J shed 5 bases, and the junction held 2 bases outside the gene matches. This chain's CDR3 is CASSYDRVETQYF. The CDR3 region has the DNA TGTGCCAGCAGTTACGACAGGGTGGAGACCCAGTACTTC.

As for this clone: A read error may produce the germline difference seen at one junction end. The rearrangement joins TRBV28 to TRBJ2-4, with D possibly called TRBD1 or TRBD2 (7 bases each). CDR1 and CDR2 from the germline V gene are MDHEN and SYDVKM. The CDR3 has 13 residues. The CDR3 region is CASSKGPRQGGNF. CDR3 nucleotides: TGTGCCAGCAGCAAAGGGCCGAGACAGGGAGGGAACTTC.

The chain joins TRBV5-1 to TRBJ2-2; no clear D gene. Germline CDR1 reads SGHRS; CDR2 reads YFSETQ. The CDR3 length is 18 residues. Trimming took off 1 base at V and 0 bases at J, with 16 bases between the two ends. The CDR3 DNA reads as TGCGCCAGCAGCTTGACGGCGGCGACTGGCCCGAACACCGGGGAGCTGTTTTTT. Translated: CASSLTAATGPNTGELFF.

The rearrangement uses TRBV27 and TRBJ2-2; TRBD1 matches at 11 bases. J gave up 7 bases and V 2 bases, and 6 bases lay outside the gene matches. The CDR3 length is 16 residues. Germline V CDR1 and CDR2: MNHEY, SMNVEV (reference sequence). The CDR3 bases are TGTGCCAGCAGTTTAGGACAGGGGGCGCAGGGCGGGGAGCTGTTTTTT. This translates into CASSLGQGAQGGELFF.

The genes are TRBV5-1 and TRBJ1-2; possible D gene TRBD1, 6 bases. V was trimmed by 0 bases and J by 1 base, leaving 25 bases between them. The germline gives CDR1 SGHRS, CDR2 YFSETQ. The CDR3 totals 20 residues. The CDR3 DNA reads TGCGCCAGCAGCTTGGGATTGGTAGTTAGTGACAGGATGAATAACTATGGCTACACCTTC. Amino acid sequence: CASSLGLVVSDRMNNYGYTF.

This chain joins TRBV2 and TRBJ1-3; D is undetermined. Germline CDR1 and CDR2: SNHLY and FYNNEI. The germline V and J ends were trimmed by 1 base and 8 bases, with 15 bases remaining between them. This CDR3 has 15 amino acids. CDR3 protein: CASSEGREKRDTIYF. In DNA, the CDR3 is TGTGCCAGCAGTGAAGGGCGGGAGAAAAGGGACACCATATATTTT. Combining the CDR3 with reference TRBV2 and TRBJ1-3 gives the whole variable domain EPEVTQTPSHQVTQMGQEVILRCVPISNHLYFYWYRQILGQKVEFLVSFYNNEISEKSEIFDDQFSVERPDGSNFTLKIRSTKLEDSAMYFCASSEGREKRDTIYFGEGSWLTVV.

The J gene is TRBJ1-3, the V gene TRBV7-9, with TRBD1 identical over 8 bases. Trimming took 1 base from V and 8 from J; bases not matched to a gene: 4. Germline loops: CDR1 SEHNR, CDR2 FQNEAQ (reference sequence). The CDR3 sequence is 14 residues long. CDR3 in DNA: TGTGCCAGCAGCTTAGAGGGACAGGAAGACACCATATATTTT. Its protein product is CASSLEGQEDTIYF.

The chain is built from TRBV15 and TRBJ1-1; D gene ambiguous. V lost 2 bases and J lost 3, with 7 bases in between. The CDR3 runs to 13 residues. Germline V gives CDR1 LNHNV, CDR2 YYDKDF (reference sequence). CDR3 loop: CATSRRRDTEAFF. CDR3 DNA sequence: TGTGCCACCAGCAGACGACGGGACACTGAAGCTTTCTTT.

The V call is TRBV5-8, the J call TRBJ1-5; D gene uncertain. The CDR3 has 15 residues. Germline lookup yields CDR1 SGHTS and CDR2 YDEGEE. V gave up 1 base and J gave up 0 bases, with 8 bases separating them. The DNA of the CDR3 is TGTGCCAGCAGCTTGTTCCAGTATAGCAATCAGCCCCAGCATTTT. Translated, it gives CASSLFQYSNQPQHF.

The chain joins TRBV27 to TRBJ2-2; 8 bases are a match to TRBD1. Germline V gene data show CDR1 as MNHEY and CDR2 as SMNVEV (reference sequence). This CDR3 contains 16 residues. The ends lost 5 bases at V and 6 bases at J; junction bases unmatched: 11. CDR3 nucleotides: TGTGCCAGCAGTGTGCTGCCCGGACAGGGTTCCGGGGAGCTGTTTTTT. Translation gives CASSVLPGQGSGELFF.

This chain joins TRBV5-4 and TRBJ2-5, with D possibly being TRBD1 (6 bases). Germline V CDR1 and CDR2: SGHNT, YYREEE (reference sequence). This CDR3 has 13 residues. Trimming pared 8 bases from V and 1 base from J, leaving 12 bases between. In DNA form, the CDR3 reads TGTGCCAGTGGGCTAGGGGGCCAAGAGACCCAGTACTTC. Translation: CASGLGGQETQYF. Full variable domain (remainder filled in from reference TRBV5-4 and TRBJ2-5): ETGVTQSPTHLIKTRGQQVTLRCSSQSGHNTVSWYQQALGQGPQFIFQYYREEENGRGNFPPRFSGLQFPNYSSELNVNALELDDSALYLCASGLGGQETQYFGPGTRLLVL.

CDR3 in amino acids: CASSEATVGNTIYF. The CDR3 DNA reads TGTGCCAGCAGTGAAGCGACAGTTGGAAACACCATATATTTT. The chain recombines TRBV2 with TRBJ1-3; D might be TRBD1 (5 bases). Germline V gene lookup returns CDR1 SNHLY and CDR2 FYNNEI. The CDR3 has 14 residues. V lost 0 bases to trimming and J lost 3 bases, with 6 bases between them.

The chain employs TRBV29-1 and TRBJ2-3; 10 bases match TRBD2. The trim removed 6 bases at V and 5 bases at J, leaving 5 bases unmatched. The CDR3 is made up of 13 amino acids. The germline V gene encodes CDR1 SQVTM and CDR2 ANQGSEA. The CDR3, as DNA: TGCAGCGTCGCTAGCGGGGGTCGAGATACGCAGTATTTT. Translation gives CSVASGGRDTQYF.

The gene calls are TRBV6-5 and TRBJ1-4, with 10 bases lining up with TRBD1. J gave up 8 bases and V 6 bases, and 6 bases lay outside the gene matches. Germline CDR1 and CDR2: MNHEY and SVGAGI. The CDR3 runs to 14 residues. For the CDR3, the DNA is TGTGCCAGCAGCTCGGGACAGGGGTTGGAAAAACTGTTTTTT. This codes for CASSSGQGLEKLFF.